The 4 T cell receptor beta chains given below trace back to one sample, sequenced in a study of CD8+CD57+ T cells in acquired aplastic anemia. Individuals selected for sequencing had exhibited CD8+CD57+ cell expansion on flow cytometry. Genomic DNA was employed as the template in profiling TCR beta VDJ and CDR3. TCRdb processed the reads anew with MiXCR; each CDR3 protein has one entry. The sample lists over 150,000 distinct CDR3 sequences; roughly 63% were seen once. Sequences were obtained from sorted CD4+, CD8+, or CD8+CD57+ T cells (not recorded which) from PBMCs. Receptors were obtained from a human donor with aplastic anemia.

Many counts were recorded for this clonotype. The chain couples TRBV12-3 or TRBV12-4 to TRBJ1-3, with 7 bases matching TRBD1. The J segment lost 2 bases and the V segment lost 3 bases, leaving 1 base of the junction unmatched. The CDR3 is 14 amino acids. This chain's CDR3 is CASSFGTAGNTIYF. CDR3 DNA: TGTGCCAGCAGTTTCGGGACAGCTGGAAACACCATATATTTT.

The chain couples TRBV7-8 to TRBJ2-7, with D unresolved. The DNA end is more similar to TRBJ2-1, so the J call may be wrong. The CDR3 length is 15 residues. The germline gives CDR1 SGHVS, CDR2 FQNEAQ. DNA of the CDR3: TGTGCCAGCAGCTTAGCGAGGCGGCTTGGCAATGAGCAGTTCTTC. This encodes CASSLARRLGNEQFF.

The chain uses TRBV24-1 and TRBJ2-7, with D hard to call. The CDR3 is 13 amino acids. Germline V gives CDR1 KGHDR, CDR2 SFDVKD. V was pared by 4 bases and J by 0 bases, with 6 bases between. CDR3 sequence (DNA): TGTGCCACCAGTGACGGCGGCTCCTACGAGCAGTACTTC. This sequence encodes CATSDGGSYEQYF.

The V call is TRBV20-1, the J call TRBJ2-3; 8 nucleotides line up with TRBD2. Germline V CDR1 and CDR2: DFQATT, SNEGSKA (reference sequence). V trimming: 5 bases; J trimming: 0 bases; junction bases outside the gene matches: 7. This CDR3 spans 15 amino acids. CDR3 region: CSAVPLADSTDTQYF. DNA for the CDR3: TGCAGTGCTGTTCCACTAGCGGATAGCACAGATACGCAGTATTTT.